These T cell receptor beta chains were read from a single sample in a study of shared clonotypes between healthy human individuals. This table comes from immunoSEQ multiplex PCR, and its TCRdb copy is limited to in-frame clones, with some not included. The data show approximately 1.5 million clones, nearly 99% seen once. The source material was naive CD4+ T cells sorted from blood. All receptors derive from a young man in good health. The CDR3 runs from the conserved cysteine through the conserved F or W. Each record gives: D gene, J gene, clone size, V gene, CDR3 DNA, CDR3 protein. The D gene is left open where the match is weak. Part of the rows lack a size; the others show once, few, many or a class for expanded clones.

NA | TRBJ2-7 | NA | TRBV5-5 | TGTGCCAGCACCATAGGGGTCTACGAGCAGTACTTC | CASTIGVYEQYF
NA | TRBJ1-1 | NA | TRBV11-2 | TGTGCCAGCAGCTTAAGCCCGGACAGTGAAGCTTTCTTT | CASSLSPDSEAFF
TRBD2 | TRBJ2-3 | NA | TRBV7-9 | TGTGCCAGCAGCTTTAGCGGGAGCACAGATACGCAGTATTTT | CASSFSGSTDTQYF
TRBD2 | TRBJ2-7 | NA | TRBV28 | TGTGCCACCCTGACGACTAGCGGGAGCTCCTACGAGCAGTACTTC | CATLTTSGSSYEQYF
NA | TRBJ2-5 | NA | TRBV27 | TGTGCCAGCAGGACTCAGAGACAGGGAGGAGAGACCCAGTACTTC | CASRTQRQGGETQYF
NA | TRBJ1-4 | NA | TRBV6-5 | TGTGCCAGCAGGCCCCCGGAGGGCAAACTGTTTTTT | CASRPPEGKLFF
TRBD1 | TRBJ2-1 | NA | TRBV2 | TGTGCCAGCAGGCTCCGACAGGGGCAGCAGTTCTTC | CASRLRQGQQFF
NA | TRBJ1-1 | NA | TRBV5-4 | TGTGCCAGCAGCTTGCAGGTAGGGCCTCGGAACACTGAAGCTTTCTTT | CASSLQVGPRNTEAFF
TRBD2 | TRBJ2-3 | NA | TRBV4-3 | TGCGCCAGCAGCCAAGATCTCTTAGCGGGAGCTGGCACAGATACGCAGTATTTT | CASSQDLLAGAGTDTQYF
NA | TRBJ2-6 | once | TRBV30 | TGTGCCTGGAGACATCGTGGTGGGGCCAACGTCCTGACTTTC | CAWRHRGGANVLTF
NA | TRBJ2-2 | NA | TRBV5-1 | TGCGCCAGCAGCCTGCCGCTTCAGGAGTATAGAGGGGAGCTGTTTTTT | CASSLPLQEYRGELFF
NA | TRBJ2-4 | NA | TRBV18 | TGTGCCAGCTCACCTTCCCCCGTCCGACAGGTGGGAGCCAAAAACATTCAGTACTTC | CASSPSPVRQVGAKNIQYF
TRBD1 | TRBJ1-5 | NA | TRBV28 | TGTGCCAGCAGATCCGGACAGGGACCTAATCAGCCCCAGCATTTT | CASRSGQGPNQPQHF
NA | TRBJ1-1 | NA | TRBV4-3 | TGCGCCAGCAGCCAAGATAGGGGAAGGGTTGCTTTCTTT | CASSQDRGRVAFF
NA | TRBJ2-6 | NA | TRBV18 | TGTGCCAGCTCCGGACAGAGCTCTGGGGCCAACGTCCTGACTTTC | CASSGQSSGANVLTF
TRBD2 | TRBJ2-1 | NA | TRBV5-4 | TGTGCCAGCAGCCTATTAGCGGGAGTGCGCTCTCCGCAGTTCTTC | CASSLLAGVRSPQFF
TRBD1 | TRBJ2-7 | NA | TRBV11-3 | TGTGCCAGCAGCTTAGACCGGACAGGGGCGGGTGAGCAGTACTTC | CASSLDRTGAGEQYF
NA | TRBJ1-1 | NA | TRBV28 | TGTGCCAGCAGGGGGTGGGGCACTGAAGCTTTCTTT | CASRGWGTEAFF
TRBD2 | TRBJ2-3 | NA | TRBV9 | TGTGCCAGCAGCGTAACGAGTCGGACTAGCGGGAGGAGCACAGATACGCAGTATTTT | CASSVTSRTSGRSTDTQYF
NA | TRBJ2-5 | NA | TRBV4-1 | TGCGCCAGCAGCCAGGGCAGGCCAGAGACCCAGTACTTC | CASSQGRPETQYF
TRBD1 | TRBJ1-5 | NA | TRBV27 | TGTGCCAGCAGTTTTCGATCAGGGGGCAGACTCCGTCAGCCCCAGCATTTT | CASSFRSGGRLRQPQHF
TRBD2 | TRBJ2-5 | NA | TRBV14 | TGTGCCAGCAGCCGACGACCGGGACTAGACCAAGAGACCCAGTACTTC | CASSRRPGLDQETQYF
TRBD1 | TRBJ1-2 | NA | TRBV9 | TGTGCCAGCAGCATTGGGACAGCAGCTAACTATGGCTACACCTTC | CASSIGTAANYGYTF
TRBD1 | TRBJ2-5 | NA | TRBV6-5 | TGTGCCAGCAAGACACAGGGGAGCCAAGAGACCCAGTACTTC | CASKTQGSQETQYF
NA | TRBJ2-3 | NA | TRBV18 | TGTGCCAGCTCACACCAGGGAGATACGCAGTATTTT | CASSHQGDTQYF
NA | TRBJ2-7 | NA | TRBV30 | TGTGCCTGGGACAGAACCTACGAGCAGTACTTC | CAWDRTYEQYF
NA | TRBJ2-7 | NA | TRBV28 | TGTGCCAGCAGTCCCTGGGACTTTGACGAGCAGTACTTC | CASSPWDFDEQYF
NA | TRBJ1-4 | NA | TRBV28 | TGTGCCAGCAGTTTAATCGCAGGGGCGCTCTTAAGCGAAAAACTGTTTTTT | CASSLIAGALLSEKLFF
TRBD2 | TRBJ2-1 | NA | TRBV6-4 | TGTGCCAGCAGTGCGGGGGGTAGCGGGTGGAATGAGCAGTTCTTC | CASSAGGSGWNEQFF
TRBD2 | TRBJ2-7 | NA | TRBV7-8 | TGTGCCAGCAGCTTAGCCGAAGTAGCGGGTTCCTACGAGCAGTACTTC | CASSLAEVAGSYEQYF
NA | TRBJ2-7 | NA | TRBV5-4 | TGTGCCAGCAGCCGGAAAGACTCCGACGAGCAGTACTTC | CASSRKDSDEQYF
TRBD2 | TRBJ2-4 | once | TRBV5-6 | TGTGCCAGCAGCATGAGGATAGCGGGACCCAAAAACATTCAGTACTTC | CASSMRIAGPKNIQYF
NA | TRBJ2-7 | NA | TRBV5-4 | TGTGCCAGCAGCTTGTTGGGGCCTGAATACGAGCAGTACTTC | CASSLLGPEYEQYF
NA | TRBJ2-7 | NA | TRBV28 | TGTGCCAGCACCCACAGAGTAGGCGGCTACGAGCAGTACTTC | CASTHRVGGYEQYF
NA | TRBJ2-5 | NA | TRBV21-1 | TGTGCCAGCAGCAAAGGCAAGGGGGCAGGCGAGACCCAGTACTTC | CASSKGKGAGETQYF
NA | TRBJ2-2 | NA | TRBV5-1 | TGCGCCAGCAGCTTGGGGTTGTGGGGTAACACCGGGGAGCTGTTTTTT | CASSLGLWGNTGELFF
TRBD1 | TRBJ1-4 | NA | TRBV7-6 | TGTGCCAGCAGCTCACCTCAGGGGGCATGGGGGTTTGAAGAAAAACTGTTTTTT | CASSSPQGAWGFEEKLFF
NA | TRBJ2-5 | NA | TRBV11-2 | TGTGCCAGCAGCTTACAGTTACCAGAGACCCAGTACTTC | CASSLQLPETQYF
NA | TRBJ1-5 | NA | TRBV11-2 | TGTGCCAGCAGCGAAGGGGCAGGGGTCAGCAATCAGCCCCAGCATTTT | CASSEGAGVSNQPQHF
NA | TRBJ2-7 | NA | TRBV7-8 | TGTGCCAGCAGCTTAACGGCGACGGCCGAGCAGTACTTC | CASSLTATAEQYF
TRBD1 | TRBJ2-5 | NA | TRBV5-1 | TGCGCCAGCAGCCTGACAGGGCCGCGAGAGACCCAGTACTTC | CASSLTGPRETQYF
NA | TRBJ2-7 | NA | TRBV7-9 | TGTGCCAGCAGCCCCCTGATGGAGCAGTACTTC | CASSPLMEQYF